The 28 T cell receptor beta chains reported below all come from one sample, sequenced in a study of blood T cell repertoires in COVID-19. Clones were read by immunoSEQ multiplex PCR, and TCRdb kept only the in-frame ones, dropping some. The table lists tens of thousands of clones, 70% to 85% of them singletons. The material sequenced was peripheral blood. Receptors were obtained from a middle-aged man with acute or convalescent COVID-19.

This chain links TRBV2 with TRBJ1-6; 7 nucleotides align to TRBD1. Trimming at V came to 6 bases and at J to 7 bases, leaving 3 bases not matched to a gene. Germline loops: CDR1 SNHLY, CDR2 FYNNEI. The CDR3 is 13 residues long. CDR3 coding DNA: TGTGCCAGCAGCCAGGGGGTAAATTCACCCCTCCACTTT. Residues: CASSQGVNSPLHF. Looking up the rest from reference TRBV2 and TRBJ1-6 gives the full variable domain: EPEVTQTPSHQVTQMGQEVILRCVPISNHLYFYWYRQILGQKVEFLVSFYNNEISEKSEIFDDQFSVERPDGSNFTLKIRSTKLEDSAMYFCASSQGVNSPLHFGNGTRLTVT.

The chain employs TRBV2 and TRBJ2-7, with 8 bases identical to TRBD1. Per germline, CDR1 SNHLY and CDR2 FYNNEI. This CDR3 has 15 residues. Trimming at V came to 2 bases and at J to 5 bases, leaving 8 bases not matched to a gene. As DNA, the CDR3 is TGTGCCAGCAGTGAAAGGAGACAGGGGAAAAACGAGCAGTACTTC. It codes for CASSERRQGKNEQYF. Full variable domain (outside the CDR3, taken from reference TRBV2 and TRBJ2-7): EPEVTQTPSHQVTQMGQEVILRCVPISNHLYFYWYRQILGQKVEFLVSFYNNEISEKSEIFDDQFSVERPDGSNFTLKIRSTKLEDSAMYFCASSERRQGKNEQYFGPGTRLTVT.

The V gene is TRBV3-1 (or the pseudogene TRBV3-2), the J gene TRBJ1-4; D may be TRBD1 (6 bases). The germline CDR1 and CDR2 sequences are LGHDT and YNNKEL (reference sequence). V was cut by 6 bases and J by 8 bases, with 16 bases left in between. This CDR3 is built from 14 residues. The CDR3 here is CASSQQGYGEKLFF. As DNA, the CDR3 is TGTGCCAGCAGTCAGCAGGGGTATGGAGAAAAACTGTTTTTT.

The J gene is TRBJ2-3, the V gene TRBV5-6, with 7 bases lining up with TRBD2. Germline CDR1 SGHDT, CDR2 YYEEEE. J gave up 2 bases and V 4 bases, and 7 bases lay outside the gene matches. There are 15 residues in the CDR3. The CDR3 here is CASSHRDYFTDTQYF. As DNA, the CDR3 is TGTGCCAGCAGCCATAGGGACTACTTCACAGATACGCAGTATTTT.

This chain links TRBV6-6 with TRBJ2-1, with TRBD2 as a possible D gene (5 bases). The germline V gene has CDR1 MNHNY and CDR2 SVGAGI (reference sequence). V dropped 6 bases and J dropped 6 bases, with 9 bases sitting between them. The CDR3 has 12 amino acids. CDR3 nucleotide sequence: TGTGCCAGCAGACTCACTAGCAATGAGCAGTTCTTC. It specifies CASRLTSNEQFF.

CDR3 coding DNA: TGTGCCAGCAGCAAAGCCGGAGGTGGCTATGGCTACACCTTC. Amino acids: CASSKAGGGYGYTF. The rearrangement uses TRBV21-1 and TRBJ1-2. TRBV21-1 is reported as a pseudogene. CDR3 length equals 14 residues.

The gene calls are TRBV2 and TRBJ2-7; 8 bases map to TRBD1. The CDR3 extends over 14 amino acids. V was pared by 5 bases and J by 2 bases, with 5 bases of the junction left unmatched. Germline V gene sequence: CDR1 SNHLY, CDR2 FYNNEI. The CDR3 DNA reads TGTGCCAGCAGTAGGACAGGGATCGCCTACGAGCAGTACTTC. Its protein is CASSRTGIAYEQYF.

The rearrangement joins TRBV7-3 to TRBJ2-1; D gene uncertain. Germline assignment: CDR1 SGHTA and CDR2 FQGTGA. Trimming stripped 5 bases from V and 8 bases from J, with 19 bases between. CDR3 length: 15 amino acids. The CDR3 DNA is TGTGCCAGCAGCCGCGACACGGTCGGAATCTATGAGCAGTTCTTC. Translation gives CASSRDTVGIYEQFF.

This clone appeared a few times. This sequence joins TRBV21-1 and TRBJ1-1. TRBV21-1 is a listed pseudogene. The CDR3 spans 14 residues. Here the CDR3 DNA reads TGTGCCAGCAGTGGGAGAACGATGAACACTGAAGCTTTCTTT. It yields the protein CASSGRTMNTEAFF.

This clone occurred once. V is TRBV4-1 and J is TRBJ2-7; no firm D call. Germline V lookup: CDR1 MGHRA, CDR2 YSYEKL. V lost 1 base and J 1 base, leaving 8 bases between the germline ends. This CDR3 has 14 amino acids. The CDR3 loop is CASSQAQVSYEQYF. Written as DNA, the CDR3 is TGCGCCAGCAGCCAAGCTCAGGTTTCCTACGAGCAGTACTTC.

As regards this clone: Other nucleotide sequences from this sample produce the same CDR3. The gene calls are TRBV9 and TRBJ2-3; TRBD1 matches 7 bases. Germline CDR1 and CDR2: SGDLS and YYNGEE. Trimming at V came to 0 bases and at J to 4 bases, leaving 2 bases not matched to a gene. The CDR3 is made up of 14 amino acids. The chain's CDR3 is CASSVVGGADTQYF. CDR3 nucleotides: TGTGCCAGCAGCGTAGTAGGGGGCGCAGATACGCAGTATTTT.

The rearrangement uses TRBV30 and TRBJ1-4; D is unclear. Trimming stripped 0 bases from V and 0 bases from J, with 20 bases between. The CDR3 consists of 19 residues. CDR1 and CDR2 (germline): GTSNPN, SVGIG (reference sequence). DNA for the CDR3: TGTGCCTGGAGTGTGTGGGCAGGCTTTCTGCCTACAACTAATGAAAAACTGTTTTTT. Translated, it gives CAWSVWAGFLPTTNEKLFF.

The rearrangement links TRBV29-1 to TRBJ2-3, with TRBD2 identical over 15 bases. Trimming at V came to 3 bases and at J to 2 bases, leaving 9 bases not matched to a gene. In germline, CDR1 is SQVTM, CDR2 ANQGSEA. CDR3 length: 18 amino acids. In nucleotides, the CDR3 is TGCAGCGTTGATGGACTAGCGGGGGGGGTTAGTTCCACAGATACGCAGTATTTT. Protein product: CSVDGLAGGVSSTDTQYF.

A single count supports this clone. V and J are TRBV9 and TRBJ2-1, with 12 nucleotides matching TRBD2. The CDR3 consists of 18 residues. With 0 bases clipped from V and 2 bases from J, the junction kept 6 bases outside the gene matches. Per the germline V gene, CDR1 is SGDLS and CDR2 is YYNGEE. In DNA, the CDR3 is TGTGCCAGCAGCGTAGGGCTAGCGGGGGGGATCGCCTACAATGAGCAGTTCTTC. It codes for CASSVGLAGGIAYNEQFF.

The CDR3 coding sequence is TGTGCCAGCAGCGTGACAAGCCAGAACACTGAAGCTTTCTTT. Encoded protein: CASSVTSQNTEAFF. The rearrangement uses TRBV9 and TRBJ1-1, with D uncertain. The germline gives CDR1 SGDLS, CDR2 YYNGEE. V was trimmed by 2 bases and J by 1 base, leaving 9 bases between them. This CDR3 is 14 amino acids long.

This clone was detected a few times. V and J are TRBV28 and TRBJ1-2; 10 bases are shared with TRBD1. The CDR3 has 13 residues. Germline V lookup: CDR1 MDHEN, CDR2 SYDVKM. The trim removed 3 bases at V and 8 bases at J, leaving 3 bases unmatched. CDR3 nucleotide sequence: TGTGCCAGCAGTTTCGGACAGGGGGAGGGCTACACCTTC. This translates into CASSFGQGEGYTF.

The DNA of the CDR3 is TGTGCCAGCAGCTCGGGACTAGCGGTGTCCTACGAGCAGTACTTC. Translation gives CASSSGLAVSYEQYF. The J gene is TRBJ2-7, the V gene TRBV7-9; the match to TRBD2 covers 11 bases. CDR1 and CDR2 (germline): SEHNR, FQNEAQ (reference sequence). CDR3 length equals 15 residues. After removal of 4 bases from V and 1 base from J, the junction contained 3 bases not matched to a gene.

The chain joins TRBV10-3 to TRBJ2-1; 9 nucleotides agree with TRBD1. The V segment lost 6 bases and the J segment 9 bases; nucleotides outside the gene matches: 6. This CDR3 spans 13 amino acids. In germline, CDR1 is ENHRY, CDR2 SYGVKD. CDR3: CAIRSTGGSEQFF. The CDR3 region has the DNA TGTGCCATCAGGTCTACAGGGGGCAGTGAGCAGTTCTTC.

V is TRBV2 and J is TRBJ2-2, with D possibly being TRBD1 (6 bases). Germline loops: CDR1 SNHLY, CDR2 FYNNEI. Trimming took off 6 bases at V and 3 bases at J, with 17 bases between the two ends. This CDR3 spans 16 amino acids. DNA of the CDR3: TGTGCCAGCAGCGCCCCAGGGGTCCGGGACACCGGGGAGCTGTTTTTT. This encodes CASSAPGVRDTGELFF.

V gene TRBV6-2 or TRBV6-3 combines with J gene TRBJ1-2; D is ambiguous. The CDR3 spans 13 residues. Germline CDR1 and CDR2: MNHEY and SVGEGT. The V end was cut by 0 bases, the J end by 14 bases, with 16 bases between. The CDR3 nucleotides read TGTGCCAGCAGTTACTCTCCAGACTCTATGGCTACCTTC. Translated: CASSYSPDSMATF.

This sequence joins TRBV5-4 and TRBJ1-3; D possibly corresponds to TRBD1 (6 bases). Trimming pared 3 bases from V and 7 bases from J, leaving 14 bases between. CDR1 SGHNT and CDR2 YYREEE come from the germline V gene (reference sequence). There are 14 residues in the CDR3. The CDR3 nucleotides read TGTGCCAGCAGCTGGGAAGGGGGAAGGAACACCATATATTTT. Its protein product is CASSWEGGRNTIYF.

The chain has TRBV5-8 and TRBJ2-5; D possibly corresponds to TRBD2 (7 bases). This CDR3 comprises 15 residues. Germline V lookup: CDR1 SGHTS, CDR2 YDEGEE. The ends were cut back, 1 base at V and 4 bases at J, with 14 bases in the middle. This chain's CDR3 is CASSLSGERGETQYF. In DNA form, the CDR3 reads TGTGCCAGCAGCTTGTCAGGGGAGCGGGGAGAGACCCAGTACTTC.

A few counts support this clone. The gene calls are TRBV4-1 and TRBJ2-7; 10 nucleotides match TRBD2. The CDR3 length is 15 residues. V lost 6 bases, J lost 0 bases, and 5 bases stayed unmatched. Germline loops: CDR1 MGHRA, CDR2 YSYEKL. This CDR3 is CASSVIAGGSYEQYF. The CDR3 coding sequence is TGCGCCAGCAGTGTAATAGCGGGAGGCTCCTACGAGCAGTACTTC.

The chain joins TRBV2 to TRBJ2-3; unclear D gene. Trimming cost V 10 bases and J 2 bases, with 16 bases left between them. The CDR3 totals 14 residues. Germline CDR1 SNHLY, CDR2 FYNNEI. CDR3 in amino acids: CATGLVAYTDTQYF. The CDR3 bases are TGTGCCACTGGTCTAGTGGCATACACAGATACGCAGTATTTT.

The chain combines TRBV5-4 with TRBJ2-5; 8 bases agree with TRBD2. The V gene's germline CDR1 is SGHNT and CDR2 YYREEE (reference sequence). The CDR3 length is 16 residues. V lost 3 bases, J lost 2 bases, and 9 bases stayed unmatched. CDR3 in DNA: TGTGCCAGCAGCTCCCCCTTCCGGGGGGGACAAGAGACCCAGTACTTC. Its translation: CASSSPFRGGQETQYF.

V usage is TRBV7-4 and J usage is TRBJ1-2; 9 bases line up with TRBD1. CDR3 length equals 13 residues. Trimming cost V 6 bases and J 4 bases; bases outside gene matches: 3. The germline gives CDR1 SGHVT, CDR2 SQSDAQ. The CDR3 DNA reads TGTGCCAGCAGTGGACAGGGGATCTATGGCTACACCTTC. It encodes CASSGQGIYGYTF. The complete variable domain, with remaining parts taken from reference TRBV7-4 and TRBJ1-2, reads GAGVSQSPRYKVAKRGRDVALRCDSISGHVTLYWYRQTLGQGSEVLTYSQSDAQRDKSGRPSGRFSAERPERSVSTLKIQRTEQGDSAVYLCASSGQGIYGYTFGSGTRLTVV.

The chain carries TRBV18 and TRBJ2-3; TRBD2 matches 11 bases. This CDR3 is 19 amino acids long. Germline V gene sequence: CDR1 KGHSH, CDR2 LQKENI. The V and J ends lost 0 bases and 6 bases, in that order; junction bases with no gene match: 14. The CDR3 protein is CASSPPRGGSGGAVDTQYF. CDR3 in DNA: TGTGCCAGCTCACCACCGCGGGGAGGTAGCGGGGGGGCCGTGGATACGCAGTATTTT.

The chain carries TRBV11-2 and TRBJ2-1; 9 bases map to TRBD2. This CDR3 comprises 15 residues. Germline lookup yields CDR1 SGHAT and CDR2 FQNNGV. V lost 5 bases to trimming and J lost 4 bases; unmatched junction nucleotides: 6. CDR3 nucleotide sequence: TGTGCCAGCAGCGCCGGGACTAGCAGATACAATGAGCAGTTCTTC. It yields the protein CASSAGTSRYNEQFF.